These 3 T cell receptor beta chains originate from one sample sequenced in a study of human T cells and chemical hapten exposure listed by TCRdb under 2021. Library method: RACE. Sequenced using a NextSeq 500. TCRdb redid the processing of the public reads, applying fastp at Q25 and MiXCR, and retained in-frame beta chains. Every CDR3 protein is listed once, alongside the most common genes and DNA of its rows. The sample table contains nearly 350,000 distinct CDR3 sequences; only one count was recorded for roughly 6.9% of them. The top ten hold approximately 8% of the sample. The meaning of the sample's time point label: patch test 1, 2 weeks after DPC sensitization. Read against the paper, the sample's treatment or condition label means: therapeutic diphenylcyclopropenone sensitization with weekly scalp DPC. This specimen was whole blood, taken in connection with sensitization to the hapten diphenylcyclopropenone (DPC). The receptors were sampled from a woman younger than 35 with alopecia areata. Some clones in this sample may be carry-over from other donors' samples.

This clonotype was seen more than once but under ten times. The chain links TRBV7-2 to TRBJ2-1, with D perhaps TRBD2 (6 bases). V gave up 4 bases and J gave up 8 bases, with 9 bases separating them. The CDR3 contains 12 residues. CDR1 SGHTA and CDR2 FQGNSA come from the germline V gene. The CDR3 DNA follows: TGTGCCAGCAGCTCCTGGGGGGATGAGCAGTTCTTC. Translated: CASSSWGDEQFF.

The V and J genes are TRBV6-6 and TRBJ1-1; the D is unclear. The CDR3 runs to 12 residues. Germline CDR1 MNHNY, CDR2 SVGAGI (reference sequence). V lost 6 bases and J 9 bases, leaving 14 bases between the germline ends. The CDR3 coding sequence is TGTGCCAGCAGACCGGGAGAAGCCAAAGCTTTCTTT. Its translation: CASRPGEAKAFF.

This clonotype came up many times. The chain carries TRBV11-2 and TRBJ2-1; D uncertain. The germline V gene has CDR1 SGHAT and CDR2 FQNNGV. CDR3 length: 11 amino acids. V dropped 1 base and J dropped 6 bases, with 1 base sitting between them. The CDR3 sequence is CASSLANEQFF. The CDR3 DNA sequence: TGTGCCAGCAGCTTAGCCAATGAGCAGTTCTTC.